The following is a T cell receptor beta chain sequence with its context. This record comes from a study of blood T cell repertoires in COVID-19. Overall study context: PBMCs, B-cell-depleted T cells, or T cells provided the cDNA or gDNA that made up the material.

Looked up from germline, CDR1 is SNHLY and CDR2 is FYNNEI. V lost 6 bases to trimming and J lost 6 bases; unmatched junction nucleotides: 4. There are 13 residues in the CDR3. Sequencing was performed with immunoSEQ multiplex PCR; in TCRdb, only in-frame clones are kept and a portion is missing. The table lists over 65,000 clones, 88% of them singletons, with less than 1.5% in the top ten. The receptor was derived from a woman aged 55-69 years with acute or convalescent COVID-19. The sample comprised peripheral blood. This chain links TRBV2 with TRBJ1-2, with 10 bases fitting TRBD1. The CDR3 is CASRGQGSHGYTF. The CDR3 DNA follows: TGTGCCAGCAGGGGACAGGGGTCGCATGGCTACACCTTC.